Listed here is a single T cell receptor beta chain. The antigen is unknown. This CDR3 spans 16 amino acids. V gave up 5 bases and J gave up 8 bases, with 24 bases separating them. This specimen belongs to a study of early T cells in non-severe SARS-CoV-2 infection. Study-wide background: It was bulk RNA from unsorted whole blood that was sequenced, and the chains were unpaired.

Study-level results: VDJdb matching, biased toward anti-spike CD8 responses, missed private and CD4 specificities.

Individual cDNA molecules were tagged with unique molecular identifiers, the study reported. TCRdb processed the 5' RACE reads anew with MiXCR; each CDR3 protein has one entry. The sample holds about 80,000 distinct CDR3 sequences, around 11% seen once. This clonotype was obtained from an adult who was a healthcare worker with PCR-confirmed SARS-CoV-2 infection or an uninfected control (not recorded which). The J gene is TRBJ1-2, the V gene TRBV12-3 or TRBV12-4; weak D call: TRBD1 (6 bases). The sample was whole blood. For the CDR3, the DNA is TGTGCCAGCAGTCAACACAGGGAGATGGGCTTTGGAGGCTACACCTTC. It is translated as CASSQHREMGFGGYTF.